This TCR beta chain was recovered during a study of early T cells in non-severe SARS-CoV-2 infection. Across the study: Unsorted whole blood bulk RNA was sequenced, with unpaired chains.

Per germline, CDR1 SGHAT and CDR2 FQNNGV. The CDR3 is made up of 15 amino acids. V lost 5 bases to trimming and J lost 0 bases, with 14 bases between them. From the 5' RACE reads, TCRdb called clonotypes with MiXCR, one entry per CDR3 protein. Here the sample spans tens of thousands of distinct CDR3 sequences, 13% being singletons. The sample comprised whole blood. This receptor was obtained from an adult who was a healthcare worker with PCR-confirmed SARS-CoV-2 infection or an uninfected control (not recorded which). The chain combines TRBV11-2 with TRBJ2-7; D possibly corresponds to TRBD1 (5 bases). The CDR3 is CASSQGARASYEQYF. The CDR3 DNA sequence: TGTGCCAGCAGCCAAGGGGCCAGGGCCTCCTACGAGCAGTACTTC.